These 14 T cell receptor beta chains share one sample of origin, sequenced in a study of identical twins. TCRdb called the 5' RACE reads again in MiXCR, with one record for every CDR3 protein. The data contain fewer than 450,000 distinct CDR3 sequences, about 9% of them seen just once; the ten biggest clones take up under 10%. The specimen was naive T cells sorted from blood. The receptor source for this set is a woman aged 45-59 years in good health.

This clonotype is a singleton in its sample. The chain joins TRBV5-1 to TRBJ2-5; perhaps TRBD1 as D (5 bases). Trimming took off 4 bases at V and 4 bases at J, with 17 bases between the two ends. The CDR3 runs 15 residues. The V gene's germline CDR1 is SGHRS and CDR2 YFSETQ. CDR3 nucleotide sequence: TGCGCCAGCAGCGTCGTGTCGACAGAATTAGAGACCCAGTACTTC. It encodes CASSVVSTELETQYF. Drawing the rest from reference TRBV5-1 and TRBJ2-5, the complete variable domain is KAGVTQTPRYLIKTRGQQVTLSCSPISGHRSVSWYQQTPGQGLQFLFEYFSETQRNKGNFPGRFSGRQFSNSRSEMNVSTLELGDSALYLCASSVVSTELETQYFGPGTRLLVL.

The gene calls are TRBV2 and TRBJ2-1, with TRBD2 identical over 14 bases. CDR1 is SNHLY and CDR2 is FYNNEI in the germline V gene. V shed 6 bases and J 9 bases; nucleotides not matched to a gene: 4. The CDR3 length is 14 residues. CDR3 in amino acids: CASRKTSGRVEQFF. The CDR3 coding sequence is TGTGCCAGCAGGAAGACTAGCGGGAGGGTTGAGCAGTTCTTC.

This clonotype was seen many times. The V call is TRBV29-1, the J call TRBJ1-1; a weak D match, TRBD1 (6 bases). Trimming left V 4 bases short and J 4 bases short, with 13 bases between. The CDR3 has 13 amino acids. The germline V gene encodes CDR1 SQVTM and CDR2 ANQGSEA. CDR3 DNA sequence: TGCAGCGTTGCAGGACAGTTGATCACTGAAGCTTTCTTT. It encodes CSVAGQLITEAFF.

The gene calls are TRBV12-3 or TRBV12-4 and TRBJ2-2; 9 bases match TRBD2. The V and J ends lost 11 bases and 3 bases, in that order; junction bases with no gene match: 1. The CDR3 consists of 12 residues. The CDR3 DNA reads as TGTGCCTTAGCGGGAGACACCGGGGAGCTGTTTTTT. Translated, it gives CALAGDTGELFF.

There are many counts of this clonotype. The chain carries TRBV12-3 or TRBV12-4 and TRBJ1-3, with a possible D match to TRBD1 (5 bases). The ends were cut back, 8 bases at V and 3 bases at J, with 17 bases in the middle. This CDR3 is 15 amino acids long. The CDR3 DNA reads TGTGCCAGCGGCAATCGCGCGGGACTTGGAAACACCATATATTTT. The encoded protein is CASGNRAGLGNTIYF.

The chain couples TRBV18 to TRBJ2-7, with 7 positions matching TRBD2. Germline lookup yields CDR1 KGHSH and CDR2 LQKENI. Unmatched junction bases numbered 5, after V lost 3 bases and J lost 6 bases. This CDR3 spans 13 amino acids. The CDR3 nucleotides are TGTGCCAGCTCACCCCGGTCGGGAGGCGAGCAGTACTTC. It is translated as CASSPRSGGEQYF.

This clonotype was recorded many times. The chain links TRBV5-1 to TRBJ2-2; 9 positions agree with TRBD1. Germline trimming cut 2 bases from V and 3 bases from J; bases unmatched to any gene: 8. This CDR3 is 17 amino acids long. Per germline, CDR1 SGHRS and CDR2 YFSETQ. The CDR3 sequence: CASSLIQGASYTGELFF. In nucleotides, the CDR3 is TGCGCCAGCAGCTTAATACAGGGGGCATCGTACACCGGGGAGCTGTTTTTT.

This clonotype was observed many times. J is TRBJ1-1 and V is TRBV12-3 or TRBV12-4; D is undetermined. The CDR3 runs 11 residues. The V and J ends lost 5 bases and 7 bases respectively, with 8 bases between them. CDR3 amino acids: CASSREVEAFF. The CDR3 bases are TGTGCCAGCAGTCGGGAAGTTGAAGCTTTCTTT.

The chain couples TRBV10-1 to TRBJ2-1; 7 bases are a match to TRBD2. The CDR3 runs to 13 residues. In germline, CDR1 is WNHNN, CDR2 SYGVQD (reference sequence). V shed 8 bases, J shed 5 bases, and the junction held 6 bases outside the gene matches. As DNA, the CDR3 is TGCGCCAGCGCACGGGAGGTTCACAATGAGCAGTTCTTC. Residues: CASAREVHNEQFF.

In this sample, this clonotype turned up many times. This chain connects TRBV6-6 to TRBJ2-3, with TRBD1 identical over 9 bases. This CDR3 comprises 14 residues. The V gene's germline CDR1 is MNHNY and CDR2 SVGAGI (reference sequence). Losses at the gene ends were 10 bases for V and 2 bases for J; bases not matched to a gene: 7. The CDR3 region has the DNA TGTGCCACCGTGGGGGACAGGGACACAGATACGCAGTATTTT. Its translation: CATVGDRDTDTQYF.

Many counts were recorded for this clonotype. The rearrangement uses TRBV4-1 and TRBJ1-1; tentatively, D is TRBD1 (5 bases). This CDR3 has 14 amino acids. Germline CDR1 is MGHRA and CDR2 is YSYEKL. Between the trimmed V and J ends, which lost 3 bases and 8 bases, there was a span of 16 bases. Here the CDR3 reads CASSQTQGNNEAFF. CDR3 nucleotides: TGCGCCAGCAGCCAGACTCAGGGAAATAACGAAGCTTTCTTT.

This clonotype was detected only a few times. The V gene is TRBV4-1, the J gene TRBJ2-7; TRBD1 agrees at 7 bases. The CDR3 covers 15 residues. The V and J ends lost 0 bases and 4 bases, in that order; junction bases with no gene match: 6. CDR1 and CDR2 (germline): MGHRA, YSYEKL. The DNA for the CDR3 is TGCGCCAGCAGCCAAGAAAACAGGGGTGGGTACGAGCAGTACTTC. Protein sequence: CASSQENRGGYEQYF.

This chain joins TRBV6-5 and TRBJ1-5; unclear D gene. Trimming pared 6 bases from V and 3 bases from J, leaving 12 bases between. Germline loops: CDR1 MNHEY, CDR2 SVGAGI. This CDR3 comprises 14 residues. The CDR3 reads CASSPDGTNQPQHF. As DNA, the CDR3 is TGTGCCAGCAGCCCGGACGGAACCAATCAGCCCCAGCATTTT.

The chain joins TRBV4-1 to TRBJ2-1; the D gene is possibly TRBD2 (6 bases). The CDR3 runs to 18 residues. The V gene's germline CDR1 is MGHRA and CDR2 YSYEKL. The V gene lost 5 bases and the J gene lost 0 bases, with 20 bases spanning the gap. This CDR3 is CASSSSEAGQSSYNEQFF. The CDR3 region has the DNA TGCGCCAGCAGCTCTTCTGAGGCGGGGCAGAGCTCCTACAATGAGCAGTTCTTC.